The clone carrying this T cell receptor beta chain was recorded only once. Its specificity is unknown. One end of the junction varies from germline; a read error may be responsible. The data originate from a study of neurological immune-mediated disorders. The study built unsorted libraries from 2 million PBMCs kept at -80 C. Synthesis of cDNA was carried out by template-switch 5'RACE. The reaction used 10-nucleotide random UMIs. From the 5' RACE reads, TCRdb called clonotypes with MiXCR, one entry per CDR3 protein. Of about 24,000 distinct CDR3 sequences in the sample, 10% to 15% were seen once. Study-level findings and limits: None of the CDR3 amino acid sequences in expanded clones turned up in more than one subject, which points to private repertoires in all groups. Multiple sclerosis was found to have the least TCR clonal expansion, below healthy controls, and HTLV-1-associated myelopathy the most.

The CDR3 totals 15 residues. Germline loops: CDR1 MNHEY, CDR2 SVGAGI. Sample: PBMCs. This rearrangement joins TRBV6-5 to TRBJ2-3; TRBD2 agrees at 10 bases. The receptor was isolated from a woman aged 40 to 49 with HTLV-1-associated myelopathy (HAM/TSP). The DNA of the CDR3 is TGTGTCAGCAGTGCGAGCGGGGGGGGTATAGATACGCAGTATTTT. Translating it yields CVSSASGGGIDTQYF.